Listed below are T cell receptor beta chains from one sample, sequenced in a study of cytomegalovirus exposure and HLA in healthy donors. Assay: immunoSEQ multiplex PCR; the TCRdb copy retains only in-frame clones and omits some. The sample has 80,000 or so clones; under 80% are singletons. Specimen: PBMCs. The receptor source for this set is a woman aged 45-60 years in good health and CMV-seropositive. Each CDR3 is given with its conserved first and last residue. The D gene is left open where the match is weak. Rows may omit the clone size; those that give it use once, few, many or a size class.

d_gene,j_gene,abundance,v_gene,CDR3aa,CDR3nt
.,TRBJ1-5,.,TRBV27,CASSNTYGNQPQHF,TGTGCCAGCAGCAATACATACGGCAATCAGCCCCAGCATTTT
.,TRBJ2-7,few,TRBV7-9,CSSSLSYEQYF,TGTTCCAGCAGCTTGAGTTACGAGCAGTACTTC
TRBD1,TRBJ2-1,.,TRBV27,CASSLSSGGSYNEQFF,TGTGCCAGCAGTTTATCGTCAGGGGGCTCCTACAATGAGCAGTTCTTC
TRBD1,TRBJ1-6,.,TRBV5-1,CASSGTGDSPLHF,TGCGCCAGTTCCGGGACAGGGGATTCACCCCTCCACTTT
.,TRBJ2-1,few,TRBV4-1,CASSQGGSSYNEQFF,TGCGCCAGCAGCCAAGGCGGTAGCTCCTACAATGAGCAGTTCTTC
TRBD1,TRBJ1-2,.,TRBV27,CASSWRQGYYGYTF,TGTGCCAGCAGTTGGAGACAGGGGTACTATGGCTACACCTTC
TRBD2,TRBJ2-7,.,TRBV7-9,CASGIVIGGSYEQYF,TGTGCGAGCGGGATTGTTATTGGAGGATCCTACGAGCAGTACTTC
.,TRBJ2-3,.,TRBV6-1,CASSDGRGGPRDTQYF,TGTGCCAGCAGTGATGGGCGGGGAGGCCCCCGAGATACGCAGTATTTT
TRBD1,TRBJ2-7,few,TRBV14,CASRRQGTSYEQYF,TGTGCCAGCAGACGACAGGGAACTTCCTACGAGCAGTACTTC
.,TRBJ2-7,few,TRBV2,CASRTVVSYEQYF,TGTGCCAGCAGGACAGTAGTCAGCTACGAGCAGTACTTC
.,TRBJ2-3,.,TRBV21-1,CASSKEADREGTDTQYF,TGTGCCAGCAGCAAAGAAGCGGACCGAGAAGGTACAGATACGCAGTATTTT
TRBD2,TRBJ2-3,.,TRBV28,CASSLLAGVTDTQYF,TGTGCCAGCAGTCTACTAGCGGGGGTCACAGATACGCAGTATTTT
TRBD2,TRBJ2-3,.,TRBV5-1,CASAKRGGGPVGDTQYF,TGCGCCAGCGCAAAGCGAGGCGGGGGGCCGGTGGGAGATACGCAGTATTTT
TRBD2,TRBJ2-3,.,TRBV10-3,CAISRTGGAGGDTQYF,TGTGCCATCAGTAGAACCGGGGGGGCCGGTGGGGATACGCAGTATTTT
.,TRBJ2-5,few,TRBV5-1,CASKPAGADGETQYF,TGCGCCAGCAAACCGGCGGGGGCGGACGGAGAGACCCAGTACTTC
.,TRBJ2-3,once,TRBV7-3,CASSLGANTDTQYF,TGTGCCAGCAGCTTAGGGGCTAACACAGATACGCAGTATTTT
TRBD2,TRBJ2-1,.,TRBV13,CASSLEASGGHSRRNEQFF,TGTGCCAGCAGCTTAGAGGCTAGCGGGGGCCACAGTCGCAGAAATGAGCAGTTCTTC
TRBD1,TRBJ1-2,.,TRBV15,CATSRGQGRHGYTF,TGTGCCACCAGCAGAGGACAGGGGAGGCACGGCTACACCTTC
TRBD2,TRBJ2-3,.,TRBV5-4,CASSWAGTSGGAKDTQYF,TGTGCCAGCAGCTGGGCCGGGACTAGCGGGGGGGCAAAAGATACGCAGTATTTT
TRBD1,TRBJ2-3,few,TRBV4-2,CASSQDRQGQGTDTQYF,TGTGCCAGCAGCCAAGATAGACAGGGGCAAGGGACAGATACGCAGTATTTT
.,TRBJ1-4,.,TRBV4-1,CASSQGREATNEKLFF,TGCGCCAGCAGCCAAGGCAGAGAGGCAACTAATGAAAAACTGTTTTTT
.,TRBJ1-2,few,TRBV10-3,CAISGGDSIYGYTF,TGTGCCATCAGTGGCGGGGACTCGATCTATGGCTACACCTTC
TRBD1,TRBJ1-6,once,TRBV5-5,CASSVGQGVRNSPLHF,TGTGCCAGCAGCGTGGGACAGGGGGTAAGAAATTCACCCCTCCACTTT
TRBD1,TRBJ1-1,once,TRBV6-5,CASSPQGDTEAFF,TGTGCCAGCAGTCCCCAGGGGGACACTGAAGCTTTCTTT
.,TRBJ1-6,.,TRBV27,CASSLTGISYNSPLHF,TGTGCCAGCAGTTTAACAGGGATTTCCTATAATTCACCCCTCCACTTT
TRBD2,TRBJ2-3,.,TRBV7-9,CASSQRGSLEDF,TGTGCCAGCAGCCAGCGGGGTTCCTTGGAGGATTTT
.,TRBJ2-3,.,TRBV18,CASSPPGPTDTQYF,TGTGCCAGCTCACCTCCAGGGCCCACAGATACGCAGTATTTT
TRBD2,TRBJ2-1,few,TRBV7-6,CASSLGVRGGNEQFF,TGTGCCAGCAGCTTAGGGGTGCGGGGGGGTAATGAGCAGTTCTTC
.,TRBJ2-1,.,TRBV15,CATSSGGLNEQFF,TGTGCCACCAGCAGCGGGGGTCTCAATGAGCAGTTCTTC
.,TRBJ2-1,few,TRBV7-9,CASSLVGENEQFF,TGTGCCAGCAGCTTAGTCGGGGAGAATGAGCAGTTCTTC
TRBD1,TRBJ1-2,.,TRBV6-1,CASSSSRQGAGGYTF,TGTGCCAGCAGTTCATCCCGACAGGGGGCAGGAGGCTACACCTTC
.,TRBJ1-6,once,TRBV18,CASSSRDSHSPLHF,TGTGCCAGCTCGAGCAGGGATTCACATTCACCCCTCCACTTT
TRBD1,TRBJ1-6,few,TRBV5-6,CASSTGARTPLHF,TGTGCCAGTTCAACAGGGGCGAGGACACCCCTCCACTTT
.,TRBJ2-3,few,TRBV4-2,CASSQDVGESRTDTQYF,TGTGCCAGCAGCCAAGATGTCGGGGAATCGAGAACAGATACGCAGTATTTT
TRBD1,TRBJ2-1,few,TRBV10-3,CAISEGQEFSYNEQFF,TGTGCCATCAGTGAAGGACAGGAGTTCTCCTACAATGAGCAGTTCTTC
.,TRBJ2-1,.,TRBV14,CASSHRRRGTTYNEQFF,TGTGCCAGCAGCCATCGTAGAAGGGGTACCACATACAATGAGCAGTTCTTC
.,TRBJ2-6,few,TRBV19,CASTRDIASGANVLTF,TGTGCCAGTACCCGGGACATTGCCTCTGGGGCCAACGTCCTGACTTTC
.,TRBJ1-2,few,TRBV5-4,CASSLSGGWNYGYTF,TGTGCCAGCAGCTTATCTGGGGGCTGGAACTATGGCTACACCTTC
.,TRBJ2-7,.,TRBV6-5,CASSASNEQYF,TGTGCCAGCAGCGCGTCCAACGAGCAGTACTTC
.,TRBJ1-3,.,TRBV19,CASSLGLISGNTIYF,TGTGCCAGTAGTCTAGGACTGATCTCTGGAAACACCATATATTTT
.,TRBJ2-1,.,TRBV2,CASIPPSSYNEQFF,TGTGCCAGCATTCCCCCCAGCTCCTACAATGAGCAGTTCTTC
.,TRBJ2-1,.,TRBV6-1,CASSVQGSHNEQFF,TGTGCCAGCAGCGTACAGGGTAGCCACAATGAGCAGTTCTTC
TRBD1,TRBJ2-4,few,TRBV6-1,CASSQRTGFNIQYF,TGTGCCAGCAGTCAAAGGACAGGGTTTAACATTCAGTACTTC
.,TRBJ1-5,.,TRBV18,CASSPGPYSNQPQHF,TGTGCCAGCTCACCAGGGCCTTATAGCAATCAGCCCCAGCATTTT
.,TRBJ2-5,.,TRBV20-1,CSATPEETQYF,TGCAGTGCAACACCCGAAGAGACCCAGTACTTC
.,TRBJ1-1,.,TRBV7-9,CASSLGAGARTEAFF,TGTGCCAGCAGCTTAGGCGCAGGGGCAAGGACTGAAGCTTTCTTT
.,TRBJ1-1,.,TRBV9,CASTRGGQDTEAFF,TGTGCCAGCACAAGGGGAGGGCAGGACACTGAAGCTTTCTTT
TRBD2,TRBJ2-1,.,TRBV10-2,CASSDRGGTPRQFF,TGCGCCAGCAGTGATCGGGGGGGGACGCCTCGGCAGTTCTTC
TRBD2,TRBJ2-3,few,TRBV10-3,CAISDPSGGVTDTQYF,TGTGCCATCAGTGATCCTAGCGGGGGGGTCACAGATACGCAGTATTTT
TRBD1,TRBJ1-6,few,TRBV4-1,CASSQARDRGTPLHF,TGCGCCAGCAGCCAAGCTCGGGACAGGGGAACACCCCTCCACTTT
.,TRBJ1-5,few,TRBV6-5,CASSYSVGRGQPQHF,TGTGCCAGCAGTTACAGTGTGGGGAGAGGGCAGCCCCAGCATTTT
.,TRBJ1-2,.,TRBV7-9,CSSSSDSLNYGYTF,TGTTCCAGCAGCTCGGACAGCCTTAACTATGGCTACACCTTC
.,TRBJ2-7,.,TRBV5-1,CASRLGVPYEQYF,TGCGCCAGCAGGTTAGGGGTCCCCTACGAGCAGTACTTC
TRBD2,TRBJ2-3,.,TRBV7-9,CASSFSGESDTQYF,TGTGCCAGCAGCTTTAGCGGGGAATCAGATACGCAGTATTTT
.,TRBJ1-1,.,TRBV6-5,CASSYSGQGGGLEAFF,TGTGCCAGCAGTTACTCGGGCCAGGGAGGGGGGTTAGAAGCTTTCTTT
.,TRBJ2-5,few,TRBV5-1,CASSLAPSLSMGGGTQYF,TGCGCCAGCAGCTTGGCCCCCTCCCTGTCCATGGGAGGGGGGACCCAGTACTTC
TRBD1,TRBJ2-2,.,TRBV28,CASSLPGQGSGELFF,TGTGCCAGCAGTTTGCCGGGACAGGGGTCCGGGGAGCTGTTTTTT
.,TRBJ2-3,.,TRBV2,CASNQGAQGFQYF,TGTGCCAGCAACCAAGGCGCACAGGGTTTTCAGTATTTT
TRBD2,TRBJ2-3,.,TRBV10-1,CASSGGTSGGDTQYF,TGCGCCAGCAGTGGGGGGACTAGCGGGGGAGATACGCAGTATTTT
TRBD1,TRBJ2-3,few,TRBV19,CASKTGIRGDTQYF,TGTGCCAGTAAGACAGGGATTCGAGGGGATACGCAGTATTTT